Detailed here is one TCR beta chain. The target of this receptor is not known. The input lacks base qualities; no much larger clone sits a single base away. This entry belongs to a study of blood T cell repertoires in COVID-19 (dated by TCRdb to the early 2020s). Regarding the study in general: Collaborator samples came from the United States, Italy and Spain and covered acute and convalescent phases of COVID-19. The dataset comprised deeply sampled blood TCRbeta repertoires from subjects exposed to, actively infected with, or recovered from COVID-19. The material from the prospective study consisted of cDNA or gDNA derived from T cells, B-cell-depleted T cells, or PBMCs. The repertoires were released in a freely available public database intended as a resource for research on the immune response to SARS-CoV-2. The samples were drawn from the first 160 participants of the ongoing ImmuneRACE study and from about 1,200 subjects provided by 6 global collaborators. Where available, HLA class I and class II types were taken from metadata supplied by the sample provider and were not determined by assay-based typing. A de-identified subject ID, COVID-19 status, age in years and sex were almost always included in the sample metadata. Points the paper makes about the study in general: Clinical and demographic metadata were provided uncurated, with the amount varying by source and participant.

TCRbeta CDR3 regions were amplified from genomic DNA by means of the immunoSEQ Assay, a bias-controlled multiplex PCR. Regarding the original processing steps: The number of nucleated cells in each sample was estimated from the amplification of reference gene primers within the assay. To quantify the absolute abundance of each unique TCRbeta CDR3 rearrangement, sequence reads were collapsed and filtered. For each sample, productive Simpson clonality was calculated by taking the square root of Simpson's diversity index across productive rearrangements. Sourced from immuneACCESS, this table was stored by TCRdb with only in-frame sequences that have V and J called. A share of the clones is absent; for the studies checked, an unresolved V gene accounts for under half, and the remainder has no known explanation. V and J calls plus clone size are reproduced from that table; the DNA served to infer D and trimming. Counted in this sample were around 100,000 clones; about 88% of them appeared once. 3% to 3.5% of the sample is in the top ten clones.

From its cysteine to its phenylalanine, the CDR3 spans 17 amino acids. Of all the DNA, just the CDR3 is kept, 51 bases in frame from base 1. CDR1 is given as LGHNA and CDR2 as YNFKEQ, both from the germline V gene. V lost 0 bases and J lost 4 bases; the stretch between them is 13 bases long. The collaborating institutions used their own protocols to collect whole blood in K2EDTA tubes. Collaborator samples were shipped for TCRbeta analysis as frozen whole blood, isolated PBMCs, or DNA extracted from either sample type. The receptor was isolated from a middle-aged man with acute or convalescent COVID-19. The sequenced sample was peripheral blood. The chain is encoded by TRBV4-2 joined to TRBJ1-6, with TRBD1 tentatively as D gene (5 bases match). The nucleotides read TGTGCCAGCAGCCAAGATTGGTTGGGACTGTATAATTCACCCCTCCACTTT. Translated, this is CASSQDWLGLYNSPLHF.